This TCR beta chain was sequenced in a study of lymphopenia after photon versus proton radiotherapy. Concerning this clone itself: No antigen is known for it.

The repertoire was sequenced with immunoSEQ multiplex PCR; TCRdb's copy has only in-frame clones and lacks some. The sample contains 15,000 to 20,000 clones, roughly 84% of which appear only once. Study-wide results and limits: Oligoclonal CD8+ Temra expansion after nadir drove photon patients' diversity drop. Proton therapy kept repertoires fairly stable, unlike photons, which gained effector/memory cells. A bigger post-nadir fall in TCR diversity correlated inversely with survival time in deceased patients.

The sequence came from a man aged 70-80 years with pancreatic cancer. Material: peripheral blood, obtained from a patient treated with proton-based radiotherapy.

The CDR3 loop is CASSLGGPSDTQYF. In nucleotides, the CDR3 is TGTGCCAGCAGCTTAGGAGGGCCATCAGATACGCAGTATTTT. V and J are TRBV11-2 and TRBJ2-3, with D possibly being TRBD2 (5 bases). The CDR3 is 14 residues long. The germline V gene has CDR1 SGHAT and CDR2 FQNNGV. Trimming shortened V by 1 base and J by 4 bases, and 9 bases separated the two germline ends.